This T cell receptor beta chain was recovered during a study of identical twins. Study conclusions and caveats: The more abundant beta clonotypes in cord blood had fewer insertions, and memory repertoires did not show this.

The CDR3 covers 18 residues. Per germline, CDR1 SGHAT and CDR2 FQDESV (reference sequence). With regard to this clonotype: The antigen remains undetermined. The junction departs from the called germline gene at one end, perhaps through a read error.

With template switching, a universal primer site was added, and the cDNA carried unique molecular identifiers. Via MiXCR, TCRdb re-called the 5' RACE reads, giving one row per CDR3 protein. The table has approximately 690,000 distinct CDR3 sequences, around 5.7% seen once. This chain links TRBV11-1 with TRBJ1-1, with 9 bases identical to TRBD1. Material for sequencing was naive T cells sorted from blood. The origin of this receptor is a man in his late teens or twenties in good health. The CDR3 nucleotides read TGTGCCAACAGCTTTTTTAAAATTAGACAGGGGGTTGTTACTGAAGCTTTCTTT. Translated, it gives CANSFFKIRQGVVTEAFF.